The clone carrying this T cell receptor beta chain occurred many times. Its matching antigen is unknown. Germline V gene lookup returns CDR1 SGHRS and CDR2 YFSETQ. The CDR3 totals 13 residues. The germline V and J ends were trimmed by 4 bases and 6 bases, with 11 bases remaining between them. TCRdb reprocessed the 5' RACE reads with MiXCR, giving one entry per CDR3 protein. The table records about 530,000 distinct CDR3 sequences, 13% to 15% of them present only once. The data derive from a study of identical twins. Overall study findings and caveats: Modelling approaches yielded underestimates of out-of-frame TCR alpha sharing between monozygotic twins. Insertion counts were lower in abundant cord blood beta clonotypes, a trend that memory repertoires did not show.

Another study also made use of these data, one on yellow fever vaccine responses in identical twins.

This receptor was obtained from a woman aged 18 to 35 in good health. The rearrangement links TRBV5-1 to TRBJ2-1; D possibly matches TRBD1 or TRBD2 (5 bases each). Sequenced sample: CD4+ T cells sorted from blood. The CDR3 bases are TGCGCCAGCAGCCTGAGGGACGGCAATGAGCAGTTCTTC. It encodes CASSLRDGNEQFF.